The clone carrying this T cell receptor beta chain came up once. The data were obtained in a study of shared clonotypes between healthy human individuals. Whole-study context: CD4 naive and CD4 memory each took three plates per donor, while CD8 naive took two and CD8 memory one.

The CDR3 length is 15 residues. CDR1 and CDR2 from the germline V gene are SGHVS and FQNEAQ. The V gene end was trimmed by 2 bases and the J gene end by 2 bases; junction bases not matched to a gene: 6. An assay was performed, and its level was deep. Each PCR replicate from the sorted subsets contained 150 to 250 ng DNA, which is 25,000 to 30,000 T cell genomes. Method: immunoSEQ multiplex PCR; TCRdb's copy keeps in-frame clones and lacks some. This table has more than 850,000 clones, 70% to 80% appearing once. Healthy HIV-negative adults with no recent acute infections or vaccinations were recruited as donors.

The chain uses TRBV7-8 and TRBJ2-7, with 7 bases lining up with TRBD2. The material sequenced was memory CD4+ T cells from PBMCs. Stated subset: CD45RA-negative fraction. The receptor was isolated from a young man in good health. Some clones in this sample may be carry-over from other donors' samples. The CDR3 region is CASSLKRDLTYEQYF. The CDR3 DNA follows: TGTGCCAGCAGCTTAAAGCGGGACCTAACCTACGAGCAGTACTTC.